This T cell receptor beta chain was captured in a study of cytomegalovirus exposure and HLA in healthy donors. Study conclusions and caveats: It was reportedly the case that the classifier diagnosed cytomegalovirus status with high specificity and sensitivity.

The CDR3 runs to 11 residues. The germline V gene encodes CDR1 ENHRY and CDR2 SYGVKD. Trimming removed 10 bases from V and 3 bases from J, with 10 bases in between. This clone was detected once. Antigen specificity is unknown. Profiled with immunoSEQ multiplex PCR; TCRdb holds only in-frame clones, not every one. The sample includes roughly 350,000 clones, 86% of them seen just once. Sequenced: PBMCs. The sequence was collected from a woman aged 18-30 years in good health and CMV-seronegative. V usage is TRBV10-3 and J usage is TRBJ2-7, with D perhaps TRBD2 (6 bases). The CDR3 DNA reads TGTGCCAGCCGGGACTTCTACGAGCAGTACTTC. This sequence encodes CASRDFYEQYF.